Presented here are 20 T cell receptor beta chains from one specimen sequenced in a study of cytomegalovirus exposure and HLA in healthy donors. With 60 Vbeta and 13 Jbeta primers, the PCR was carried out. Some clones are missing from TCRdb's copy, which holds only in-frame ones; the method was immunoSEQ multiplex PCR. The sample consists of around 130,000 clones, around four fifths of them appearing once. The sequencing input was PBMCs. These receptors were collected from a man aged 30-40 years in good health and CMV-seronegative.

The chain has TRBV2 and TRBJ2-5; D is possibly TRBD1 (6 bases). V shed 4 bases and J shed 2 bases, with 14 bases lying between them. CDR1 is SNHLY, CDR2 FYNNEI, per germline. The CDR3 is made up of 15 amino acids. CDR3 loop: CASSGWQGQQETQYF. CDR3 in DNA: TGTGCCAGCAGTGGTTGGCAGGGGCAGCAAGAGACCCAGTACTTC.

The chain is built from TRBV4-3 and TRBJ1-4, with 10 nucleotides matching TRBD1. CDR3 length: 14 residues. The germline V gene encodes CDR1 LGHNA and CDR2 YSLEER. J was trimmed by 5 bases and V by 3 bases; bases with no gene match: 0. The CDR3 bases are TGCGCCAGCAGCCAGGGACAGGGGAATGAAAAACTGTTTTTT. Residues: CASSQGQGNEKLFF.

This chain joins TRBV5-1 and TRBJ2-5; TRBD1 matches 8 bases. The CDR3 is 16 residues long. Germline-derived CDR1 and CDR2 are SGHRS and YFSETQ. V shed 5 bases and J 2 bases; nucleotides not matched to a gene: 11. CDR3 nucleotide sequence: TGCGCCAGCAGGAGGAAGGTCGGACAGGGACAAGAGACCCAGTACTTC. Translating gives CASRRKVGQGQETQYF. The full variable domain, rest sourced from reference TRBV5-1 and TRBJ2-5, is KAGVTQTPRYLIKTRGQQVTLSCSPISGHRSVSWYQQTPGQGLQFLFEYFSETQRNKGNFPGRFSGRQFSNSRSEMNVSTLELGDSALYLCASRRKVGQGQETQYFGPGTRLLVL.

The chain couples TRBV19 to TRBJ2-3; TRBD1 matches at 8 bases. V lost 2 bases and J lost 0; bases outside the gene matches: 13. From germline, CDR1 is LNHDA and CDR2 SQIVND (reference sequence). The CDR3 is 19 amino acids. CDR3 in amino acids: CASSIRGTGMTSSTDTQYF. CDR3 nucleotides: TGTGCCAGTAGTATACGGGGGACAGGAATGACCTCTAGCACAGATACGCAGTATTTT. Full variable domain (missing parts from reference TRBV19 and TRBJ2-3): DGGITQSPKYLFRKEGQNVTLSCEQNLNHDAMYWYRQDPGQGLRLIYYSQIVNDFQKGDIAEGYSVSREKKESFPLTVTSAQKNPTAFYLCASSIRGTGMTSSTDTQYFGPGTRLTVL.

This clone was seen only a few times. This chain uses TRBV7-9 with TRBJ2-7; 12 bases line up with TRBD1. The length of the CDR3 is 14 residues. In germline, CDR1 is SEHNR, CDR2 FQNEAQ (reference sequence). V trimming: 5 bases; J trimming: 5 bases; junction bases outside the gene matches: 4. CDR3 DNA sequence: TGTGCCAGCAGCCCGGGACAGGGGGCCCACGAGCAGTACTTC. Encoded protein: CASSPGQGAHEQYF.

This clone was picked up a small number of times. The chain is built from TRBV5-1 and TRBJ1-2, with D unresolved. Germline V lookup: CDR1 SGHRS, CDR2 YFSETQ. V was shortened by 6 bases and J by 4 bases, with 13 bases between the two germline ends. This CDR3 is built from 13 residues. CDR3 bases: TGCGCCAGCACTCCGGACTCTAGCTATGGCTACACCTTC. It is translated as CASTPDSSYGYTF. The whole variable domain, remainder taken from reference TRBV5-1 and TRBJ1-2, is KAGVTQTPRYLIKTRGQQVTLSCSPISGHRSVSWYQQTPGQGLQFLFEYFSETQRNKGNFPGRFSGRQFSNSRSEMNVSTLELGDSALYLCASTPDSSYGYTFGSGTRLTVV.

The V gene is TRBV5-1, the J gene TRBJ2-5, with 9 bases fitting TRBD1. The DNA end is a closer match to TRBJ2-7, so the J assignment may be wrong. CDR1 is SGHRS, CDR2 YFSETQ, per germline. The CDR3 is 16 amino acids. CDR3 sequence: CASSPDGTGMRYEQYF. The CDR3 coding sequence is TGCGCCAGCAGCCCGGACGGGACAGGGATGAGATACGAGCAGTACTTC.

This chain links TRBV29-1 with TRBJ2-1, with a weak D call TRBD2 (5 bases). The CDR3 runs 12 residues. V was cut by 3 bases and J by 5 bases, with 8 bases left in between. The germline V gene has CDR1 SQVTM and CDR2 ANQGSEA. DNA for the CDR3: TGCAGCGTTGAGTCACTAGACAATGAGCAGTTCTTC. It translates to CSVESLDNEQFF.

The chain recombines TRBV6-5 with TRBJ2-3, with D hard to call. There are 13 residues in the CDR3. V lost 6 bases and J 4 bases, leaving 11 bases between the germline ends. Germline lookup yields CDR1 MNHEY and CDR2 SVGAGI. The CDR3 coding sequence is TGTGCCAGCAGACGCAACCCGGCAGATACGCAGTATTTT. Encoded protein: CASRRNPADTQYF.

The chain carries TRBV7-2 and TRBJ2-7; D call uncertain. V was pared by 4 bases and J by 0 bases, with 7 bases between. The germline gives CDR1 SGHTA, CDR2 FQGNSA. This CDR3 is 13 amino acids long. CDR3 sequence (DNA): TGTGCCAGCAGCTCGCGGTCCTCCTACGAGCAGTACTTC. Translated: CASSSRSSYEQYF.

The V gene is TRBV19, the J gene TRBJ2-1, with 8 positions matching TRBD1. This CDR3 is built from 13 residues. V trimming: 5 bases; J trimming: 8 bases; junction bases outside the gene matches: 5. Germline V gene data show CDR1 as LNHDA and CDR2 as SQIVND (reference sequence). DNA of the CDR3: TGTGCCAGTAGTGCGACAGGGGAGGATGAGCAGTTCTTC. As protein: CASSATGEDEQFF.

The genes are TRBV19 and TRBJ2-7; a possible D gene is TRBD1 (5 bases). Per the germline V gene, CDR1 is LNHDA and CDR2 is SQIVND (reference sequence). CDR3 length equals 13 residues. V lost 5 bases, J lost 4 bases, and 12 bases lay in between. The CDR3 region has the DNA TGTGCCAGTAGTGTTACAGGAAATTACGAGCAGTACTTC. As protein: CASSVTGNYEQYF.

Details on this clone: A read error may account for a junction end that differs from germline. The V call is TRBV7-7, the J call TRBJ2-1, with D possibly TRBD2 on 6 matching bases. CDR1 and CDR2 (germline): SSHAT, FNYEAQ (reference sequence). The CDR3 covers 17 residues. CDR3 in amino acids: CASSLEPAGRFNNEQFF. In DNA, the CDR3 is TGTGCTAGCAGCTTAGAGCCAGCGGGCAGGTTTAACAATGAGCAGTTCTTC.

The chain couples TRBV25-1 to TRBJ1-3; D possibly corresponds to TRBD1 (5 bases). V was cut by 2 bases and J by 2 bases, with 10 bases left in between. Germline lookup yields CDR1 MGHDK and CDR2 SYGVNS. CDR3 length: 15 amino acids. CDR3 residues: CASSENAGAGNTIYF. DNA of the CDR3: TGTGCCAGCAGTGAAAATGCGGGGGCTGGAAACACCATATATTTT. Full variable domain (remainder filled in from reference TRBV25-1 and TRBJ1-3): EADIYQTPRYLVIGTGKKITLECSQTMGHDKMYWYQQDPGMELHLIHYSYGVNSTEKGDLSSESTVSRIRTEHFPLTLESARPSHTSQYLCASSENAGAGNTIYFGEGSWLTVV.

The chain joins TRBV4-1 to TRBJ2-5; possible D gene TRBD1, 6 bases. Germline-derived CDR1 and CDR2 are MGHRA and YSYEKL. The CDR3 consists of 17 residues. V was trimmed by 4 bases and J by 7 bases, leaving 25 bases between them. The CDR3 spells CASSPSYVGYRGGTQYF. The CDR3 DNA reads as TGCGCCAGCAGCCCCTCCTACGTCGGTTACCGAGGGGGGACCCAGTACTTC.

The rearrangement uses TRBV2 and TRBJ1-2; D remains unclear. CDR3 length: 12 amino acids. Per the germline V gene, CDR1 is SNHLY and CDR2 is FYNNEI. Trimming removed 6 bases from V and 2 bases from J, with 7 bases in between. The CDR3 protein is CASSPSNYGYTF. CDR3 DNA sequence: TGTGCCAGCAGCCCTTCCAACTATGGCTACACCTTC.

The rearrangement uses TRBV6-5 and TRBJ2-3; perhaps TRBD2 as D (6 bases). Germline values: CDR1 MNHEY, CDR2 SVGAGI. V was clipped by 2 bases and J by 2 bases, with 14 bases between them. CDR3 size: 16 residues. In DNA, the CDR3 is TGTGCCAGCAGTTACGGAGCGGGTCGCCCCACAGATACGCAGTATTTT. It encodes CASSYGAGRPTDTQYF.

This clone was seen only once. The chain combines TRBV28 with TRBJ2-5; D is ambiguous. With 7 bases removed from V and 2 bases from J, the gap between germline ends came to 11 bases. CDR1 MDHEN and CDR2 SYDVKM come from the germline V gene. The CDR3 runs to 13 residues. CDR3 sequence (DNA): TGTGCCAGCACCGCAGGCCAACAAGAGACCCAGTACTTC. It encodes CASTAGQQETQYF.

V and J are TRBV7-8 and TRBJ2-7; 9 bases are shared with TRBD1. Germline V gives CDR1 SGHVS, CDR2 FQNEAQ. With 2 bases clipped from V and 2 bases from J, the junction kept 4 bases outside the gene matches. The CDR3 totals 15 residues. The CDR3 loop is CASSLRRDRAYEQYF. DNA for the CDR3: TGTGCCAGCAGCTTACGCCGGGACAGGGCCTACGAGCAGTACTTC.

This clone appeared a few times. This chain uses TRBV30 with TRBJ2-7, with D perhaps matching TRBD1 (6 bases). Germline V gene lookup returns CDR1 GTSNPN and CDR2 SVGIG (reference sequence). The CDR3 consists of 11 residues. The V gene lost 2 bases and the J gene lost 7 bases, with 9 bases spanning the gap. CDR3 nucleotide sequence: TGTGCCTGGAGTTGGGGGCAAGAGCAGTACTTC. This encodes CAWSWGQEQYF.